The 5 T cell receptor beta chains given below trace back to one sample, sequenced in a study of blood T cells in healthy people across ages. A second PCR of about 7 to 12 cycles used a sample-barcoded 5' primer and a J-beta primer mix. MiXCR, run by TCRdb on the 5' RACE reads, gives a single entry per CDR3 protein. The repertoire includes around 780,000 distinct CDR3 sequences, roughly 25% of them detected once, and 3% sits in the top ten. The sample was also reused in another study, on T cells of mothers and their children.

Sequencing was performed on blood. These receptors came from a boy aged 5-17 years in good health.

This clonotype occurred a few times. The chain uses TRBV13 and TRBJ1-2; maybe TRBD1 (5 bases). CDR1 and CDR2 from the germline V gene are PRHDT and FYEKMQ (reference sequence). The CDR3 extends over 15 amino acids. The germline V and J ends were trimmed by 4 bases and 4 bases, with 16 bases remaining between them. The CDR3 sequence: CASSSRQSIPYGYTF. CDR3 nucleotide sequence: TGTGCCAGCAGCTCCCGACAGTCCATCCCCTATGGCTACACCTTC.

The CDR3 nucleotides are TGTGCCAGCAGCCAAGCCGACGGCGGCTACACCTTC. Its protein product is CASSQADGGYTF. J is TRBJ1-2 and V is TRBV14; D unresolved. The CDR3 extends over 12 amino acids. Germline V lookup: CDR1 SGHDN, CDR2 FVKESK. V lost 1 base to trimming and J lost 8 bases, with 8 bases between them.

This clonotype was counted only a few times. The chain combines TRBV29-1 with TRBJ1-5, with D possibly matching TRBD1 (6 bases). The CDR3 is 13 amino acids. Germline V lookup: CDR1 SQVTM, CDR2 ANQGSEA. Trimming took off 4 bases at V and 3 bases at J, with 10 bases between the two ends. CDR3 loop: CSVAGQFNQPQHF. CDR3 DNA sequence: TGCAGCGTTGCCGGACAGTTCAATCAGCCCCAGCATTTT.

V is TRBV6-6 and J is TRBJ2-7; tentatively, D is TRBD1 (5 bases). Trimming took 0 bases from V and 1 from J, leaving 10 bases between them. Germline V gene data show CDR1 as MNHNY and CDR2 as SVGAGI (reference sequence). This CDR3 is built from 15 residues. The DNA of the CDR3 is TGTGCCAGCAGTTACTCCGTAGGGGTATCCTACGAGCAGTACTTC. Protein: CASSYSVGVSYEQYF.

This chain joins TRBV2 and TRBJ2-5, with a weak D call TRBD1 (5 bases). The CDR3 runs 14 residues. Per the germline V gene, CDR1 is SNHLY and CDR2 is FYNNEI. V was cut by 7 bases and J by 1 base, with 13 bases left in between. The CDR3 nucleotides read TGTGCCAGCACCCTCATCAGGGTCCAAGAGACCCAGTACTTC. Translation: CASTLIRVQETQYF.